This TCR beta chain derives from a study of cytomegalovirus exposure and HLA in healthy donors. Points from the study as a whole: In vitro experiments confirmed that a few CMV-associated chains were specific for CMV antigens.

Primers: 60 Vbeta forward and 13 Jbeta reverse. Using immunoSEQ multiplex PCR, the repertoire was profiled, and TCRdb retains in-frame clones only, with some absent. The sample includes 100,000 to 130,000 clones, 77% of them seen just once. Germline loops: CDR1 SEHNR, CDR2 FQNEAQ (reference sequence). The CDR3 consists of 14 residues. Trimming removed 4 bases from V and 4 bases from J; junction bases left unmatched: 7. With regard to this clone: The target antigen is unknown.

The sequencing sample was made of PBMCs. This sequence joins TRBV7-9 and TRBJ2-7; 7 nucleotides line up with TRBD2. The TCR originated in a male donor in good health and CMV-seronegative. CDR3 residues: CASSSPAGRYEQYF. Written as DNA, the CDR3 is TGTGCCAGCAGCTCCCCAGCGGGAAGATACGAGCAGTACTTC.